The clone carrying this T cell receptor (beta chain) was seen only a few times. What it binds is unknown. This record belongs to a study of PD-1 blockade in mismatch repair-deficient tumors. The overall study: All were previously treated, progressing patients with about twelve mismatch repair-deficient cancer types.

Regarding the study as a whole: Rapid post-treatment expansion, then contraction, generally preceding radiologic response, marked tumor-resident clones.

Three pembrolizumab responders had their TCRs sequenced. CDR1 is GTSNPN and CDR2 is SVGIG in the germline V gene (reference sequence). V lost 1 base, J lost 0 bases, and 9 bases lay in between. The CDR3 extends over 14 amino acids. TCRdb keeps only in-frame clones here, not all; method: immunoSEQ multiplex PCR. The sample records some 120,000 clones, approximately 80% being singletons. The sequences come from peripheral blood, collected more than 58 weeks after starting pembrolizumab. The rearrangement joins TRBV30 to TRBJ1-1, with D tentatively TRBD1 (5 bases). This clonotype was obtained from an adult with mismatch repair-deficient cancer. CDR3 in amino acids: CAWSGGDLNTEAFF. The CDR3 DNA reads TGTGCCTGGAGTGGAGGGGATTTGAACACTGAAGCTTTCTTT.